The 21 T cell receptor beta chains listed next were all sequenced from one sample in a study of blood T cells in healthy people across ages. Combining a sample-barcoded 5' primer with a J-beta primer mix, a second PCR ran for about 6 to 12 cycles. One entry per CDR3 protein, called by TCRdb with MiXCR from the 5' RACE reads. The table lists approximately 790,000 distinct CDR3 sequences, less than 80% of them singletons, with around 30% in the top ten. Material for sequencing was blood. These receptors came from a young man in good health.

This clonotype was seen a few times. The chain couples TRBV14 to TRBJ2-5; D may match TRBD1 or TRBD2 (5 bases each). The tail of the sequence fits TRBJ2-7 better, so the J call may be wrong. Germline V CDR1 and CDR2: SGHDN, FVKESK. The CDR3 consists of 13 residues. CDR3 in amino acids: CASSQVRGGEQYF. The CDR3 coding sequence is TGTGCCAGCAGCCAAGTGAGGGGTGGCGAGCAGTACTTC.

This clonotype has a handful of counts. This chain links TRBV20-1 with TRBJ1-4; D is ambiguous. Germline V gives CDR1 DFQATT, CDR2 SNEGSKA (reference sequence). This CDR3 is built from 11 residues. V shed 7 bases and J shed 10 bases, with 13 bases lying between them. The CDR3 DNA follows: TGCAGTGTCCCCCACCAAGCAAAACTGTTTTTT. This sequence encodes CSVPHQAKLFF.

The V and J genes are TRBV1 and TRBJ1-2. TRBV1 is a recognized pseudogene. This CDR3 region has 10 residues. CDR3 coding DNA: TGCACCAGCAGCGAAGGGGGCTACACCTTC. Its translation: CTSSEGGYTF.

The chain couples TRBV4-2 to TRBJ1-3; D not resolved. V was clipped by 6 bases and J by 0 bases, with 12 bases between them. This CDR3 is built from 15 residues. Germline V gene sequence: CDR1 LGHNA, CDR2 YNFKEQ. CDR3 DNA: TGTGCCAGCAGTGAAACAGTAAGCTCTGGAAACACCATATATTTT. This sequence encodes CASSETVSSGNTIYF.

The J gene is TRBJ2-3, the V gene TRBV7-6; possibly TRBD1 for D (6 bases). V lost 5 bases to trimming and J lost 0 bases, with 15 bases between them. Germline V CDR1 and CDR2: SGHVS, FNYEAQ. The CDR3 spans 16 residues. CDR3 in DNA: TGTGCCAGCAGCACCGGACAGTCTATAAGCACAGATACGCAGTATTTT. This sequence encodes CASSTGQSISTDTQYF.

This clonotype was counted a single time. CDR3 residues: CASSSGEFTNTQYF. The CDR3 coding sequence is TGTGCCAGCAGCTCAGGGGAATTCACGAATACGCAGTATTTT. The V gene is TRBV5-6, the J gene TRBJ2-3, with D possibly TRBD1 on 6 matching bases. The V gene lost 3 bases and the J gene lost 7 bases, with 15 bases spanning the gap. Germline-derived CDR1 and CDR2 are SGHDT and YYEEEE. The CDR3 has 14 amino acids.

This CDR3 reads CASSELGSNTGELFF. The CDR3 bases are TGTGCCAGCAGTGAGCTGGGCTCGAACACCGGGGAGCTGTTTTTT. This chain links TRBV2 with TRBJ2-2; no clear D gene. Germline assignment: CDR1 SNHLY and CDR2 FYNNEI. The length of the CDR3 is 15 residues. V lost 3 bases to trimming and J lost 0 bases, with 8 bases between them.

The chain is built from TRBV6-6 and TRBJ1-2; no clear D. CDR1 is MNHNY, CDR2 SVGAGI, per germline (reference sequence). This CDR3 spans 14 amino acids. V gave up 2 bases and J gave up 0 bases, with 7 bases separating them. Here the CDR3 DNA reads TGTGCCAGCAGTTACCAGGCATCTAACTATGGCTACACCTTC. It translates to CASSYQASNYGYTF.

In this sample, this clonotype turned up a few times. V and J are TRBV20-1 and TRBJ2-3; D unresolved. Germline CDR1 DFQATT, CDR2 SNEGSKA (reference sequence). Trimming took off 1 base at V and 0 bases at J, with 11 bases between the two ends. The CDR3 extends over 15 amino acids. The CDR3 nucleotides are TGCAGTGCTAGAGGGCCAGGACGAAGCACAGATACGCAGTATTTT. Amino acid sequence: CSARGPGRSTDTQYF.

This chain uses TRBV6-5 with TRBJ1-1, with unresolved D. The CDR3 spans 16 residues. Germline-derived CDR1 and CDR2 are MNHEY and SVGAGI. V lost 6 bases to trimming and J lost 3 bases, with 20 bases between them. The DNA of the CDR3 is TGTGCCAGCAGCCTCCTACTGAATTTTATGGACACTGAAGCTTTCTTT. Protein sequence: CASSLLLNFMDTEAFF.

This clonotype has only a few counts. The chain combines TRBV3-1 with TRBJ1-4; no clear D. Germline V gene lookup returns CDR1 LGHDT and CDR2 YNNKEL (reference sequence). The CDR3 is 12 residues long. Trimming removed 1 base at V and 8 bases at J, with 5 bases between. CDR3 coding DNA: TGTGCCAGCAGCCAAGTCGGAGAAAAACTGTTTTTT. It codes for CASSQVGEKLFF. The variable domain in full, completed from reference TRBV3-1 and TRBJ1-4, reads DTAVSQTPKYLVTQMGNDKSIKCEQNLGHDTMYWYKQDSKKFLKIMFSYNNKELIINETVPNRFSPKSPDKAHLNLHINSLELGDSAVYFCASSQVGEKLFFGSGTQLSVL.

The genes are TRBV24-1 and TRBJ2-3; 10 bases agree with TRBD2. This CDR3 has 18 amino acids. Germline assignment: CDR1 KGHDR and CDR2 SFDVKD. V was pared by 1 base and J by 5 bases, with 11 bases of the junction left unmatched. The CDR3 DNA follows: TGTGCCACCAGTGATTTTAGCTTTAGGACTAGCGGTCGAGATACGCAGTATTTT. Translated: CATSDFSFRTSGRDTQYF.

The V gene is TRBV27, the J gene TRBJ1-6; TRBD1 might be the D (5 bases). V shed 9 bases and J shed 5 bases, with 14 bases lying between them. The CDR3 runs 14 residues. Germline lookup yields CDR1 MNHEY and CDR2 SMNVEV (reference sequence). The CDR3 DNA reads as TGTGCCAGGGGGGGACGGTCCGATAATTCACCCCTCCACTTT. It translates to CARGGRSDNSPLHF.

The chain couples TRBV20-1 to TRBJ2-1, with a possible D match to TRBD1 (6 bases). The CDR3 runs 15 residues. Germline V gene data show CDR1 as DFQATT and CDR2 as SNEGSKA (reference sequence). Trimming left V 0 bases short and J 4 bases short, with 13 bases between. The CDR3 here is CSAREMLGAYNEQFF. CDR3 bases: TGCAGTGCTAGAGAAATGCTGGGGGCTTACAATGAGCAGTTCTTC.

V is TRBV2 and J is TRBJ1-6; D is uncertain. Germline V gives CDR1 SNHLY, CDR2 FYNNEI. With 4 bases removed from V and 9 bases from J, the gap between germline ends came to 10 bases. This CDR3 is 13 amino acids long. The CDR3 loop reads CASSGLGISPLHF. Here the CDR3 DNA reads TGTGCCAGCAGTGGGCTTGGAATTTCACCCCTCCACTTT.

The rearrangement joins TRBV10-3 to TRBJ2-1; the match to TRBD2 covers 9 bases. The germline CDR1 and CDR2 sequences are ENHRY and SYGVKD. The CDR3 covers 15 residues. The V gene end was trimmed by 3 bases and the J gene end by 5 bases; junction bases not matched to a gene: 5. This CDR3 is CAISEISGGHNEQFF. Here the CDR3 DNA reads TGTGCCATCAGTGAAATTAGCGGGGGCCACAATGAGCAGTTCTTC.

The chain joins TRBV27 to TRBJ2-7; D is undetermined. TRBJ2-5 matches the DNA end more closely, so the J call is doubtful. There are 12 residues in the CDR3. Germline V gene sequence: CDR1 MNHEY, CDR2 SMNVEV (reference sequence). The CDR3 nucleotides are TGTGCCAGCAGTCCCGAAATTCAGACCCAGTACTTC. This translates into CASSPEIQTQYF.

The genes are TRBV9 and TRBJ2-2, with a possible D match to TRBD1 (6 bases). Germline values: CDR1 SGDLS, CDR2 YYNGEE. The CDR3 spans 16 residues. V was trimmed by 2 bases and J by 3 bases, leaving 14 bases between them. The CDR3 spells CASSVRGLGDTGELFF. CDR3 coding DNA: TGTGCCAGCAGCGTCAGGGGTTTGGGTGACACCGGGGAGCTGTTTTTT.

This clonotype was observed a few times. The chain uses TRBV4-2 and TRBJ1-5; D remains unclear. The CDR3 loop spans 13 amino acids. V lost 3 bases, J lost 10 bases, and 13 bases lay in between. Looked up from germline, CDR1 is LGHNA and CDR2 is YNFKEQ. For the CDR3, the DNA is TGTGCCAGCAGCCATGAGGTTCTGGGCCCCCAGCATTTT. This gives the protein CASSHEVLGPQHF.

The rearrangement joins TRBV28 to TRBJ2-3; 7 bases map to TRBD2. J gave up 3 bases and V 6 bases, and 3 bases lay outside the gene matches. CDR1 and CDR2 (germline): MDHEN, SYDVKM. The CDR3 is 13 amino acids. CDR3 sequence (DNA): TGTGCCAGCAGCTGGGGGGGGACAGATACGCAGTATTTT. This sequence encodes CASSWGGTDTQYF.

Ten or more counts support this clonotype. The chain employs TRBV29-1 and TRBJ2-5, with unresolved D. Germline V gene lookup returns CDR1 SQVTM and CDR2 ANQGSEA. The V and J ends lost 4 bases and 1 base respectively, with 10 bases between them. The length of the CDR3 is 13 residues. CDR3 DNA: TGCAGCGTTGCAGGCAGGCCCCAAGAGACCCAGTACTTC. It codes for CSVAGRPQETQYF.